This TCR beta chain derives from a study of post-analysis software for immune sequencing data (dated by TCRdb to the mid-2010s). Some background on the complete study: The recorded disease courses included relapsing-remitting, secondary progressive and progressive-relapsing multiple sclerosis, and some patients had no subtype annotation. Patient repertoires were compared against about a dozen previously published healthy control repertoires from donors aged about 6 to 26 years. A subset of samples was prepared in parallel using single-end sample barcoding, then pooled and co-amplified after Illumina adapter ligation.

From a lookup of the germline V gene, CDR1 and CDR2 are ENHRY and SYGVKD. Taken from cysteine to phenylalanine, the CDR3 has 13 residues. The sequence is cut down to CDR3 DNA, 39 bases in frame from base 1. General study outcomes and caveats: Strong co-clustering of samples prepared in the same batch was shown by direct clustering with F measure, prompting a batch-effect correction. Patients showed significantly higher frequencies than controls for a handful of TRBV segments, among them TRBV5-6, TRBV5-1 and TRBV20-1. Significantly lower normalized Chao1 diversity was found in multiple sclerosis patients than in controls, suggesting substantial peripheral T-cell clonal expansion. The control group was slightly older than the multiple sclerosis patient group.

To demonstrate the VDJtools post-analysis software, TCR beta repertoires were profiled from the peripheral blood of roughly 14 young patients with multiple sclerosis. The patients with multiple sclerosis were children and adolescents between about 6 and 15 years of age. Worth noting for this clonotype: This receptor's antigen is unknown. A read error may produce the germline difference seen at one junction end.

Library generation was performed with PCR. Sequencing instrument: Illumina HiSeq 2500. To reduce PCR and sequencing biases, unique molecular identifiers were incorporated into the TCR beta cDNA libraries. About 0.5 million cDNA molecules were obtained for every 1 to 10 million input T cells, so each molecule roughly corresponded to one T cell. The patient libraries were prepared and sequenced using the same protocol as the earlier healthy control dataset. Within a given batch, samples were prepared together, multiplexed and sequenced on the same HiSeq lane. As for how the authors treated the data: Raw barcoded reads were processed with MIGEC, and single-read molecular identifier groups were discarded before consensus assembly and CDR3 extraction. VDJtools was used for post-analysis of the clonotype tables, with diversity normalized by down-sampling every dataset to the smallest sample size. To correct batch-related cross-sample contamination, repertoire overlap clustering matched CDR3 amino acid sequences but not nucleotide sequences. TCRdb itself trimmed the public reads at Q25 with fastp, ran MiXCR and retained productive beta chains. All rows with the same CDR3 protein become a single entry with the most common DNA and genes. The V and J calls were not made by the authors but by TCRdb's processing. The sample table contains 700,000 to 800,000 distinct CDR3 sequences; only one count was recorded for about 27% of them. The top ten clonotypes cover around 0.56% of the sample.

This receptor was identified in a girl aged 5-17 years with multiple sclerosis. The specimen was blood. The chain couples TRBV10-3 to TRBJ1-4, with no reliable assignment of the D segment. The CDR3 corresponds to CVISESPHEKLFF. In nucleotide form, the sequence is TGTGTCATCAGTGAGTCTCCTCATGAAAAACTGTTTTTT.